The sequence of this T cell receptor beta chain was determined in a study of control samples from healthy donors and cancer patients. Measured with immunoSEQ multiplex PCR; TCRdb has only the in-frame clones, and not every one. The data hold under 60,000 clones, with roughly 92% observed a single time. Sequencing was done on a sample of PBMCs. This receptor was identified in a woman in her 50s with head and neck cancer.

CDR3 residues: CASSPVAGASNYGYTF. CDR3 DNA sequence: TGTGCCAGCTCACCCGTCGCAGGGGCCTCAAACTATGGCTACACCTTC. The rearrangement uses TRBV18 and TRBJ1-2, with a possible D match to TRBD1 (6 bases). From germline, CDR1 is KGHSH and CDR2 LQKENI. Trimming shortened V by 3 bases and J by 2 bases, and 16 bases separated the two germline ends. The CDR3 runs 16 residues.